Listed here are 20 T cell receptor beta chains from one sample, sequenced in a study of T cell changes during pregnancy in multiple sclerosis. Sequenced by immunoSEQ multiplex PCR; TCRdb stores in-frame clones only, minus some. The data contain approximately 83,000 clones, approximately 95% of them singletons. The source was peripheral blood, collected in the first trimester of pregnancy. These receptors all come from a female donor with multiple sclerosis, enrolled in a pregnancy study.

The CDR3 bases are TGCGCCAGCAGCTTGACCCATCCTTCAGGGGAGGGTGAAAAACTGTTTTTT. It translates to CASSLTHPSGEGEKLFF. The chain joins TRBV5-1 to TRBJ1-4, with TRBD1 as a possible D gene (6 bases). Trimming removed 1 base at V and 7 bases at J, with 20 bases between. The V gene's germline CDR1 is SGHRS and CDR2 YFSETQ. The CDR3 is made up of 17 amino acids.

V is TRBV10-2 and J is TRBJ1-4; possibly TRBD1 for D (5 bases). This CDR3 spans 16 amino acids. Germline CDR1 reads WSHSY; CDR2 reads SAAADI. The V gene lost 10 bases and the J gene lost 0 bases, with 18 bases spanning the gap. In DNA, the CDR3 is TGCGCCACGGCTTCAGGGTGGACGGCAACTAATGAAAAACTGTTTTTT. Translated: CATASGWTATNEKLFF.

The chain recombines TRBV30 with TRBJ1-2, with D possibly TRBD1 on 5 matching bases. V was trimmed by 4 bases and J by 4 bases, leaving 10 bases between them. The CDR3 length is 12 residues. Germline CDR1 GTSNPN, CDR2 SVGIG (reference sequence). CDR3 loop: CAWNQGFYGYTF. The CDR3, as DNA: TGTGCCTGGAATCAGGGTTTCTATGGCTACACCTTC.

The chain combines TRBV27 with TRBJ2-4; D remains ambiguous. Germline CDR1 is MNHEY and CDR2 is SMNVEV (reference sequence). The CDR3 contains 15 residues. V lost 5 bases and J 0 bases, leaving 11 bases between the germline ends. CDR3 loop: CASSDTNPAKNIQYF. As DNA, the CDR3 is TGTGCCAGCAGTGACACCAACCCAGCCAAAAACATTCAGTACTTC.

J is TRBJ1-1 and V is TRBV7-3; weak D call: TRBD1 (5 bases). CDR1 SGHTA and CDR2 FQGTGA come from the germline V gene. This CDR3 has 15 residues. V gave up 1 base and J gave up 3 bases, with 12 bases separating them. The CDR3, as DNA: TGTGCCAGCAGCTTAAGAAGGGGAGGGGACACTGAAGCTTTCTTT. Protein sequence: CASSLRRGGDTEAFF. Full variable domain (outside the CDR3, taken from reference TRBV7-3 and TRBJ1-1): GAGVSQTPSNKVTEKGKYVELRCDPISGHTALYWYRQSLGQGPEFLIYFQGTGAADDSGLPNDRFFAVRPEGSVSTLKIQRTERGDSAVYLCASSLRRGGDTEAFFGQGTRLTVV.

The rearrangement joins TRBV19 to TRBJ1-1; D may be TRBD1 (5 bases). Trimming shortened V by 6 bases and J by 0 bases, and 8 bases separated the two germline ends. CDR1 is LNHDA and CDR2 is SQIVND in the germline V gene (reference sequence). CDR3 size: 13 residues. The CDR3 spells CASSATVNTEAFF. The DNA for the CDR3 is TGTGCCAGTAGCGCGACAGTGAACACTGAAGCTTTCTTT. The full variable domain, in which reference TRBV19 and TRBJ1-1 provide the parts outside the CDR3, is DGGITQSPKYLFRKEGQNVTLSCEQNLNHDAMYWYRQDPGQGLRLIYYSQIVNDFQKGDIAEGYSVSREKKESFPLTVTSAQKNPTAFYLCASSATVNTEAFFGQGTRLTVV.

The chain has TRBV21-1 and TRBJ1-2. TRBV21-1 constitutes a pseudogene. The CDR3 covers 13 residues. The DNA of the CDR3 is TGTGCCAGCAGCAATGGGAGGGTCTATGGCTACACCTTC. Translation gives CASSNGRVYGYTF.

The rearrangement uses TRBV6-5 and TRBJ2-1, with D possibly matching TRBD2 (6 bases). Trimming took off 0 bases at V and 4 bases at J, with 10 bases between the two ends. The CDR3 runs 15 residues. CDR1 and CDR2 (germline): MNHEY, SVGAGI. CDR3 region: CASSYSGGRYNEQFF. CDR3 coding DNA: TGTGCCAGCAGTTACTCGGGGGGTCGATACAATGAGCAGTTCTTC.

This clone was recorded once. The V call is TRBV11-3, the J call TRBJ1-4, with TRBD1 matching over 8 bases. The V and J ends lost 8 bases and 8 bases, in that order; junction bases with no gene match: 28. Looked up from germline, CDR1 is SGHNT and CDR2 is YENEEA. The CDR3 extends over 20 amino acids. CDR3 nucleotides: TGTGCCAGCGCTGGGTTTGGGACAGGAAGATGTTCGCTCGAAGAAGAAAAACTGTTTTTT. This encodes CASAGFGTGRCSLEEEKLFF.

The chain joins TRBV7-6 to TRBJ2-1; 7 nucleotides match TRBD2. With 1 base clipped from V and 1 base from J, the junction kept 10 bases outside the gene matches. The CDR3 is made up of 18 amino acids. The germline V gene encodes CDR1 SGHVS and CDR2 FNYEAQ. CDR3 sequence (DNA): TGTGCCAGCAGCTTAGGGCTAGCGGACTATGCTTCCTACAATGAGCAGTTCTTC. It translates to CASSLGLADYASYNEQFF. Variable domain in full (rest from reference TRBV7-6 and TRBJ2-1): GAGVSQSPRYKVTKRGQDVALRCDPISGHVSLYWYRQALGQGPEFLTYFNYEAQQDKSGLPNDRFSAERPEGSISTLTIQRTEQRDSAMYRCASSLGLADYASYNEQFFGPGTRLTVL.

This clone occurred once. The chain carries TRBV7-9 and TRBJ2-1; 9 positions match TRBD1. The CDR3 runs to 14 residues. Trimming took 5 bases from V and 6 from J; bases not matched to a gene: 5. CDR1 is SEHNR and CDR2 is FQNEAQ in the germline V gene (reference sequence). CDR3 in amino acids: CASSPDRGGNEQFF. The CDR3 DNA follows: TGTGCCAGCAGCCCGGACAGGGGCGGCAATGAGCAGTTCTTC. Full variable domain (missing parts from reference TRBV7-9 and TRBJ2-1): DTGVSQNPRHKITKRGQNVTFRCDPISEHNRLYWYRQTLGQGPEFLTYFQNEAQLEKSRLLSDRFSAERPKGSFSTLEIQRTEQGDSAMYLCASSPDRGGNEQFFGPGTRLTVL.

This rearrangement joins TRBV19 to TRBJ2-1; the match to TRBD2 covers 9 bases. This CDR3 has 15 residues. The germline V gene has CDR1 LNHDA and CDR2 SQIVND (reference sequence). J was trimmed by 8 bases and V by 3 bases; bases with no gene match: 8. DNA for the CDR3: TGTGCCAGTAGTATTGGACTAGCGATATCGGATGAGCAGTTCTTC. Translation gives CASSIGLAISDEQFF.

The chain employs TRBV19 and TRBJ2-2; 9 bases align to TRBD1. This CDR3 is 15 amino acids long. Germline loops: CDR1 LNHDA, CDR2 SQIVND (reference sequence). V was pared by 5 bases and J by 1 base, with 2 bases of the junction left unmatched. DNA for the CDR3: TGTGCCAGTAGTGCGGGACAGGGGAACACCGGGGAGCTGTTTTTT. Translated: CASSAGQGNTGELFF.

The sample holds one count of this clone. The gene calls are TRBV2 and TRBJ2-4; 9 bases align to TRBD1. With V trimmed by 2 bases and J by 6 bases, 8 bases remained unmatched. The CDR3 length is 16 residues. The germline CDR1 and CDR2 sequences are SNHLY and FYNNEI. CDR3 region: CASSEITGGSGNIQYF. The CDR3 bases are TGTGCCAGCAGTGAAATTACAGGGGGCTCGGGAAACATTCAGTACTTC.

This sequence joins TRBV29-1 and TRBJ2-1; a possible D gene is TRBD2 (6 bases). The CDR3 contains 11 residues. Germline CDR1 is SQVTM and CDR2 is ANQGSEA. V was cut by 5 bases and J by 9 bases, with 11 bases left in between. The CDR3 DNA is TGCAGCGTTAGGGACTGGGGTGAGCAGTTCTTC. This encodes CSVRDWGEQFF.

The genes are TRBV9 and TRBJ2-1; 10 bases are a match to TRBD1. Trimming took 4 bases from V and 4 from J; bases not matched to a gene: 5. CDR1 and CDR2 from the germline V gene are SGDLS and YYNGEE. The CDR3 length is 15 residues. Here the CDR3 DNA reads TGTGCCAGCAGCCCAGGGACAGGGGTTTACAATGAGCAGTTCTTC. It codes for CASSPGTGVYNEQFF.

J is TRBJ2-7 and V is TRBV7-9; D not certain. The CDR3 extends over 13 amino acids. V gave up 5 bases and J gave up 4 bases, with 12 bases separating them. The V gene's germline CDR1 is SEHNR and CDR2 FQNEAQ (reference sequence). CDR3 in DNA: TGTGCCAGCAGCCGAATCCAGGCTTACGAGCAGTACTTC. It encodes CASSRIQAYEQYF. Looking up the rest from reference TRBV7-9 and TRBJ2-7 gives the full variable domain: DTGVSQNPRHKITKRGQNVTFRCDPISEHNRLYWYRQTLGQGPEFLTYFQNEAQLEKSRLLSDRFSAERPKGSFSTLEIQRTEQGDSAMYLCASSRIQAYEQYFGPGTRLTVT.

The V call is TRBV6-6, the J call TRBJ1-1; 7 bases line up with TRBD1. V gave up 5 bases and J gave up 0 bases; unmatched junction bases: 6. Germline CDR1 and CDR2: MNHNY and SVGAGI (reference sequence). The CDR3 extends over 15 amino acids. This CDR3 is CASSTRTGMNTEAFF. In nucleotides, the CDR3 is TGTGCCAGCAGTACCCGGACAGGAATGAACACTGAAGCTTTCTTT.

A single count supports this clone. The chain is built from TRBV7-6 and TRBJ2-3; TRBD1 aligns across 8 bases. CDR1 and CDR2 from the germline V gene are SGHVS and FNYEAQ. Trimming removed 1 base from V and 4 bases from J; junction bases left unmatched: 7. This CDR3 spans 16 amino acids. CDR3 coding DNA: TGTGCCAGCAGCTTAGATTTGGCAGGGGGCCCAGATACGCAGTATTTT. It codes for CASSLDLAGGPDTQYF.

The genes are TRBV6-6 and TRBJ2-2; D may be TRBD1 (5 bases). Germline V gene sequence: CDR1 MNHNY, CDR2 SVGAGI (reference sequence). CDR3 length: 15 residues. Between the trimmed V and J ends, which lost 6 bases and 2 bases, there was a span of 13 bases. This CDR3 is CASRDNLLNTGELFF. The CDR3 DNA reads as TGTGCCAGCAGGGACAACCTCCTTAACACCGGGGAGCTGTTTTTT.